One sample yielded the 19 T cell receptor beta chains listed below, sequenced in a study of blood T cell repertoires in COVID-19. The method was immunoSEQ multiplex PCR; TCRdb's version includes in-frame clones alone and lacks a portion of them. The sample contains roughly 500,000 clones, roughly 88% of which appear only once. The sequenced sample was PBMCs or T cells enriched from blood (not recorded which). The receptors were sampled from a woman in her thirties or forties who had recovered from COVID-19.

This sequence joins TRBV27 and TRBJ2-7; D is uncertain. CDR1 is MNHEY, CDR2 SMNVEV, per germline (reference sequence). The V gene lost 11 bases and the J gene lost 0 bases, with 17 bases spanning the gap. The CDR3 covers 14 residues. This CDR3 reads CASTSRGSSYEQYF. Written as DNA, the CDR3 is TGTGCCTCCACAAGTCGCGGTAGCTCCTACGAGCAGTACTTC.

V is TRBV4-3 and J is TRBJ2-1; D gene ambiguous. The CDR3 is 13 amino acids. Germline V gene lookup returns CDR1 LGHNA and CDR2 YSLEER. Trimming pared 0 bases from V and 7 bases from J, leaving 7 bases between. The DNA of the CDR3 is TGCGCCAGCAGCCAAGAACAGTTTAATGAGCAGTTCTTC. It specifies CASSQEQFNEQFF.

A single count supports this clone. This rearrangement joins TRBV9 to TRBJ1-6; possibly TRBD1 for D (6 bases). In germline, CDR1 is SGDLS, CDR2 YYNGEE. V lost 3 bases and J lost 4, with 17 bases in between. The CDR3 loop spans 17 amino acids. The CDR3: CASSAQGPEPYNSPLHF. CDR3 DNA: TGTGCCAGCAGCGCACAGGGCCCCGAGCCTTATAATTCACCCCTCCACTTT.

V is TRBV25-1 and J is TRBJ2-1, with 8 nucleotides matching TRBD1. CDR1 is MGHDK, CDR2 SYGVNS, per germline. The V and J ends lost 6 bases and 4 bases, in that order; junction bases with no gene match: 14. This CDR3 region has 17 residues. The CDR3 bases are TGTGCCAGCAGGCAATCAGGGGGCACATACCGATACAATGAGCAGTTCTTC. As protein: CASRQSGGTYRYNEQFF.

This chain links TRBV19 with TRBJ1-2; D unclear. The CDR3 runs 13 residues. The V gene lost 3 bases and the J gene lost 6 bases, with 11 bases spanning the gap. Germline V CDR1 and CDR2: LNHDA, SQIVND (reference sequence). The CDR3 spells CASSIGEGHGYTF. In nucleotides, the CDR3 is TGTGCCAGTAGTATTGGGGAGGGCCATGGCTACACCTTC.

The rearrangement uses TRBV14 and TRBJ1-1; weak D call: TRBD1 (6 bases). Germline lookup yields CDR1 SGHDN and CDR2 FVKESK. This CDR3 is 13 amino acids long. The V end was cut by 7 bases, the J end by 5 bases, with 14 bases between. The CDR3 DNA follows: TGTGCCAGCACAACAGGGTTTACGACTGAAGCTTTCTTT. It encodes CASTTGFTTEAFF.

The chain's CDR3 is CASSQALSSGANVLTF. The CDR3 coding sequence is TGTGCCAGCAGCCAAGCCCTTAGCTCTGGGGCCAACGTCCTGACTTTC. V gene TRBV4-2 combines with J gene TRBJ2-6; no clear D gene. V was trimmed by 1 base and J by 0 bases, leaving 7 bases between them. CDR1 is LGHNA, CDR2 YNFKEQ, per germline. There are 16 residues in the CDR3.

The chain has TRBV4-1 and TRBJ2-7, with 9 positions matching TRBD2. The V and J ends lost 3 bases and 3 bases, in that order; junction bases with no gene match: 3. The CDR3 consists of 14 residues. Germline V lookup: CDR1 MGHRA, CDR2 YSYEKL. CDR3 residues: CASSQSGRSYEQYF. CDR3 sequence (DNA): TGCGCCAGCAGCCAGAGCGGGAGGAGCTACGAGCAGTACTTC.

V gene TRBV5-1 combines with J gene TRBJ2-2; a possible D gene is TRBD2 (5 bases). Germline values: CDR1 SGHRS, CDR2 YFSETQ. V gave up 2 bases and J gave up 5 bases, with 13 bases separating them. The CDR3 is 15 residues long. The CDR3 spells CASSFQASMTGELFF. CDR3 nucleotide sequence: TGCGCCAGCAGCTTTCAGGCTAGCATGACCGGGGAGCTGTTTTTT.

This chain joins TRBV2 and TRBJ2-5; D is possibly TRBD2 (5 bases). The CDR3 runs to 14 residues. Per germline, CDR1 SNHLY and CDR2 FYNNEI. The V end was cut by 7 bases, the J end by 0 bases, with 12 bases between. DNA of the CDR3: TGTGCCAGCACCTACGAGAGGGACCAAGAGACCCAGTACTTC. The encoded protein is CASTYERDQETQYF.

The chain has TRBV7-2 and TRBJ2-1; 11 bases line up with TRBD2. Germline CDR1 reads SGHTA; CDR2 reads FQGNSA. This CDR3 is 17 amino acids long. J was trimmed by 7 bases and V by 4 bases; bases with no gene match: 12. The CDR3 bases are TGTGCCAGCAGCTCGGATACTGGTCTAGCGGGAGGAAATGAGCAGTTCTTC. It yields the protein CASSSDTGLAGGNEQFF. The whole variable domain, filled in from reference TRBV7-2 and TRBJ2-1, reads GAGVSQSPSNKVTEKGKDVELRCDPISGHTALYWYRQSLGQGLEFLIYFQGNSAPDKSGLPSDRFSAERTGGSVSTLTIQRTQQEDSAVYLCASSSDTGLAGGNEQFFGPGTRLTVL.

The chain links TRBV9 to TRBJ1-3, with 7 nucleotides matching TRBD1. V lost 1 base, J lost 0 bases, and 10 bases stayed unmatched. This CDR3 spans 18 amino acids. Germline values: CDR1 SGDLS, CDR2 YYNGEE. The CDR3 reads CASSVMSGGFHSGNTIYF. CDR3 nucleotides: TGTGCCAGCAGCGTAATGTCAGGGGGTTTCCACTCTGGAAACACCATATATTTT.

The chain uses TRBV13 and TRBJ2-1, with D perhaps TRBD2 (6 bases). Germline-derived CDR1 and CDR2 are PRHDT and FYEKMQ (reference sequence). V was clipped by 5 bases and J by 10 bases, with 24 bases between them. The CDR3 is 16 residues long. This chain's CDR3 is CASSPEEGRGLVEQFF. In DNA, the CDR3 is TGTGCCAGCAGCCCCGAGGAGGGCCGGGGGTTAGTCGAGCAGTTCTTC.

The V call is TRBV7-2, the J call TRBJ2-3; 7 bases agree with TRBD2. Germline-derived CDR1 and CDR2 are SGHTA and FQGNSA. After removal of 2 bases from V and 3 bases from J, the junction contained 5 bases not matched to a gene. This CDR3 comprises 15 residues. The CDR3, as DNA: TGTGCCAGCAGCTTAATAGCGGGCGAGACAGATACGCAGTATTTT. Translation: CASSLIAGETDTQYF.

The rearrangement links TRBV18 to TRBJ2-7; D might be TRBD2 (6 bases). This CDR3 comprises 16 residues. Germline V gene data show CDR1 as KGHSH and CDR2 as LQKENI. Between the trimmed V and J ends, which lost 0 bases and 4 bases, there was a span of 16 bases. CDR3 protein: CASSPPGGKGSYEQYF. The CDR3 DNA sequence: TGTGCCAGCTCACCACCTGGCGGGAAGGGCTCGTACGAGCAGTACTTC.

The chain is built from TRBV7-9 and TRBJ1-5; possible D gene TRBD1, 6 bases. Between the trimmed V and J ends, which lost 5 bases and 0 bases, there was a span of 8 bases. Germline CDR1 and CDR2: SEHNR and FQNEAQ (reference sequence). CDR3 length: 14 residues. The DNA of the CDR3 is TGTGCCAGCAGCCAGGGGAATAGCAATCAGCCCCAGCATTTT. This encodes CASSQGNSNQPQHF.

The rearrangement links TRBV7-9 to TRBJ2-7, with a weak D call TRBD1 (7 bases). The CDR3 covers 14 residues. The ends were cut back, 5 bases at V and 5 bases at J, with 16 bases in the middle. Looked up from germline, CDR1 is SEHNR and CDR2 is FQNEAQ (reference sequence). The CDR3 region has the DNA TGTGCCAGCAGCGTCGGTGGAGGGGGCAACGAGCAGTACTTC. Translated: CASSVGGGGNEQYF.

This chain links TRBV4-3 with TRBJ1-1; possible D gene TRBD1, 5 bases. This CDR3 region has 17 residues. CDR1 and CDR2 from the germline V gene are LGHNA and YSLEER. Trimming removed 0 bases at V and 4 bases at J, with 18 bases between. CDR3 nucleotide sequence: TGCGCCAGCAGCCAAGAGCCCCAGGGCTTACGAGGCACTGAAGCTTTCTTT. Amino acid sequence: CASSQEPQGLRGTEAFF.

The chain is built from TRBV6-5 and TRBJ1-1, with D possibly being TRBD1 (5 bases). CDR3 length: 12 residues. Germline V gene data show CDR1 as MNHEY and CDR2 as SVGAGI. Trimming took off 6 bases at V and 5 bases at J, with 10 bases between the two ends. The CDR3 nucleotides are TGTGCCAGCAGCTTACCAGGGACTGAAGCTTTCTTT. Translating it yields CASSLPGTEAFF.